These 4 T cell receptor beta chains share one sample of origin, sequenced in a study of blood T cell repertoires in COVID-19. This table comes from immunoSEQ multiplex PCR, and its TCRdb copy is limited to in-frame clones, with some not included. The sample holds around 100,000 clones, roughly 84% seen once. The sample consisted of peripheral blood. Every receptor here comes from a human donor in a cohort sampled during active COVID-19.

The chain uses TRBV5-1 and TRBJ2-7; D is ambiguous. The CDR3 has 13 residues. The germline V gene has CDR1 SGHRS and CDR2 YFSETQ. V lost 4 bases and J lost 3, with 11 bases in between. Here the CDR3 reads CASSTGPGYEQYF. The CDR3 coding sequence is TGCGCCAGCAGCACCGGTCCTGGCTACGAGCAGTACTTC.

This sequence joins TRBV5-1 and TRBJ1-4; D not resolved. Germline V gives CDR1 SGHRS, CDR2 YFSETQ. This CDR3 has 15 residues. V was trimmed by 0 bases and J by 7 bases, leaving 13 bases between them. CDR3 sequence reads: CASSLVAGKGEKLFF. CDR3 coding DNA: TGCGCCAGCAGCTTGGTGGCGGGAAAAGGTGAAAAACTGTTTTTT. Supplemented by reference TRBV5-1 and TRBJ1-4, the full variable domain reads KAGVTQTPRYLIKTRGQQVTLSCSPISGHRSVSWYQQTPGQGLQFLFEYFSETQRNKGNFPGRFSGRQFSNSRSEMNVSTLELGDSALYLCASSLVAGKGEKLFFGSGTQLSVL.

In DNA, the CDR3 is TGTGCCATCAGCCCCGGGACAGACGTTAACGAGCAGTACTTC. Translation gives CAISPGTDVNEQYF. The chain carries TRBV10-3 and TRBJ2-7; 7 nucleotides align to TRBD1. Trimming took 6 bases from V and 5 from J; bases not matched to a gene: 10. The CDR3 consists of 14 residues. Germline V gene sequence: CDR1 ENHRY, CDR2 SYGVKD.

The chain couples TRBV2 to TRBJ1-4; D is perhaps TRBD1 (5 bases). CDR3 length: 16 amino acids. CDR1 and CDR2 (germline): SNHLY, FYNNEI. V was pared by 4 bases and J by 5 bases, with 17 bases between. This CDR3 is CASSGTLRDGNEKLFF. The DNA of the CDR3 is TGTGCCAGCAGTGGGACACTCAGGGATGGGAATGAAAAACTGTTTTTT.